This T cell receptor (beta chain) was captured by sequencing in a study of blood T cell repertoires in COVID-19. Study context: The study drew acute and convalescent COVID-19 samples from the United States, Italy and Spain. Sources were T cells, B-cell-depleted T cells, or PBMCs; the material itself was cDNA or gDNA.

Source study methods: Estimates of nucleated cell counts were drawn from the amplification of reference gene primers. Method: immunoSEQ multiplex PCR; TCRdb's copy keeps in-frame clones and lacks some. That table gives V, J and clone size, and the DNA gave D and trimming. The sample lists tens of thousands of clones; about 83% were seen once. The CDR3 is 13 residues long. V trimming: 5 bases; J trimming: 4 bases; junction bases outside the gene matches: 7. In germline, CDR1 is SQVTM, CDR2 ANQGSEA. The chain has TRBV29-1 and TRBJ1-1, with 7 bases fitting TRBD1. The sequencing sample was made of peripheral blood. The clonotype comes from a man over 45 with active COVID-19. CDR3 sequence (DNA): TGCAGCGTTTCCAGGGGGGCCGGCACTGAAGCTTTCTTT. This translates into CSVSRGAGTEAFF.